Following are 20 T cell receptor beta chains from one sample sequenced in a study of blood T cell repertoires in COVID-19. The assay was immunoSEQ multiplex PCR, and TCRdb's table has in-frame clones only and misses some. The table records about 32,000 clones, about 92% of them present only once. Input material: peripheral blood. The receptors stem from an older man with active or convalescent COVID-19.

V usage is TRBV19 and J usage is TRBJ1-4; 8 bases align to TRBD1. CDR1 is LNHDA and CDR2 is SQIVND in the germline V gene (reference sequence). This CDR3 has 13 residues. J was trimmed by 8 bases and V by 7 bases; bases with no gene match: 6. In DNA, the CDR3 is TGTGCCAGTAACCTAGGACAGGGAGAAAAACTGTTTTTT. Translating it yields CASNLGQGEKLFF. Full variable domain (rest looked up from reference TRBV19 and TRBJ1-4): DGGITQSPKYLFRKEGQNVTLSCEQNLNHDAMYWYRQDPGQGLRLIYYSQIVNDFQKGDIAEGYSVSREKKESFPLTVTSAQKNPTAFYLCASNLGQGEKLFFGSGTQLSVL.

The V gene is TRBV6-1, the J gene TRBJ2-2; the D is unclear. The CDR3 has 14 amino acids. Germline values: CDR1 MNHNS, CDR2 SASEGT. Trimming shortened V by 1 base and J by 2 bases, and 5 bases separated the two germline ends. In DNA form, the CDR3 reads TGTGCCAGCAGTGAAGTTCCTAACACCGGGGAGCTGTTTTTT. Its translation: CASSEVPNTGELFF.

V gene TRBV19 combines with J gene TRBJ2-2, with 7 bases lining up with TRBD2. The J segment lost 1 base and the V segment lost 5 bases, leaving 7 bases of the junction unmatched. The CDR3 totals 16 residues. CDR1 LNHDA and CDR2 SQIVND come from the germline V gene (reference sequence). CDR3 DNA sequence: TGTGCCAGTAGTCCGTGGGGGGAGGGGAACACCGGGGAGCTGTTTTTT. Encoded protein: CASSPWGEGNTGELFF. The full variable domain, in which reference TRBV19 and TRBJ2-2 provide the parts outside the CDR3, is DGGITQSPKYLFRKEGQNVTLSCEQNLNHDAMYWYRQDPGQGLRLIYYSQIVNDFQKGDIAEGYSVSREKKESFPLTVTSAQKNPTAFYLCASSPWGEGNTGELFFGEGSRLTVL.

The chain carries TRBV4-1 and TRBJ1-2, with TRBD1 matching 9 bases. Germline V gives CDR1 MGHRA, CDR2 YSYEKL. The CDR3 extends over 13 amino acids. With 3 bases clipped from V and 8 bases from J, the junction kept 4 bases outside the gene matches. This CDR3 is CASSQRTGVGYTF. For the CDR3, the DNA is TGCGCCAGCAGCCAGAGGACAGGGGTAGGCTACACCTTC.

The DNA for the CDR3 is TGTGCCAGCAGCTTGAGTACAGGGGGCTATGGCTACACCTTC. Translated: CASSLSTGGYGYTF. The chain employs TRBV5-4 and TRBJ1-2; 8 bases match TRBD1. V lost 1 base, J lost 4 bases, and 3 bases stayed unmatched. This CDR3 region has 14 residues. CDR1 is SGHNT, CDR2 YYREEE, per germline (reference sequence).

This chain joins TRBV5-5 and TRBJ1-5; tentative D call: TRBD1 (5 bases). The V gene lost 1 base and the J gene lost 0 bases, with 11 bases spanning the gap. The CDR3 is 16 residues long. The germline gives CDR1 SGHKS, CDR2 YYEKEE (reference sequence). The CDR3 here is CASSLLSGYSNQPQHF. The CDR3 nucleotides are TGTGCCAGCAGCTTGTTGTCAGGGTATAGCAATCAGCCCCAGCATTTT.

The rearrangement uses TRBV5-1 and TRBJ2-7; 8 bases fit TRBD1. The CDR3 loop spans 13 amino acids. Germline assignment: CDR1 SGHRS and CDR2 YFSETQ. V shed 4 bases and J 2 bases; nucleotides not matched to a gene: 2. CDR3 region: CASSRDRTYEQYF. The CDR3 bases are TGCGCCAGCAGCAGGGACAGGACCTACGAGCAGTACTTC. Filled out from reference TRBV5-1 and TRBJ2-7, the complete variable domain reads KAGVTQTPRYLIKTRGQQVTLSCSPISGHRSVSWYQQTPGQGLQFLFEYFSETQRNKGNFPGRFSGRQFSNSRSEMNVSTLELGDSALYLCASSRDRTYEQYFGPGTRLTVT.

The CDR3 sequence is CSGSDRDAFF. The CDR3 nucleotides are TGCAGCGGCTCGGACAGGGATGCTTTCTTT. This chain uses TRBV29-1 with TRBJ1-1, with TRBD1 identical over 8 bases. The CDR3 covers 10 residues. With 7 bases clipped from V and 11 bases from J, the junction kept 6 bases outside the gene matches. Germline assignment: CDR1 SQVTM and CDR2 ANQGSEA.

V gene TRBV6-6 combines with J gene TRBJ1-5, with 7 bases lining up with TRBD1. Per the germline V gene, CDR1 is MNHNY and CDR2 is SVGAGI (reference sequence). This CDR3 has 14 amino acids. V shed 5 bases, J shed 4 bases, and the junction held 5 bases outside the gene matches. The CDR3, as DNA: TGTGCCAGCAGTCGATCGGGACAGAATCAGCCCCAGCATTTT. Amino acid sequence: CASSRSGQNQPQHF.

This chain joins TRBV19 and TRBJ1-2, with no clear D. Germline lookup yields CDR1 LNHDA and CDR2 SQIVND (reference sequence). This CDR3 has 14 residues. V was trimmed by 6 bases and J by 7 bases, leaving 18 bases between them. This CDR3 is CASRFGRQVSGYTF. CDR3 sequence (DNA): TGTGCCAGTAGATTCGGAAGGCAGGTCTCTGGCTACACCTTC. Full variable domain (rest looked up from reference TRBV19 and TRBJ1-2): DGGITQSPKYLFRKEGQNVTLSCEQNLNHDAMYWYRQDPGQGLRLIYYSQIVNDFQKGDIAEGYSVSREKKESFPLTVTSAQKNPTAFYLCASRFGRQVSGYTFGSGTRLTVV.

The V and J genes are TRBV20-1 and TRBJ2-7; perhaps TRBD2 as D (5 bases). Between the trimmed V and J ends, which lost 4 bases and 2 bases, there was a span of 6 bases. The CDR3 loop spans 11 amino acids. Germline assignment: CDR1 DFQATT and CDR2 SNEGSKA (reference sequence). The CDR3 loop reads CSAKLAYEQYF. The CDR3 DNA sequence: TGCAGTGCTAAACTAGCCTACGAGCAGTACTTC.

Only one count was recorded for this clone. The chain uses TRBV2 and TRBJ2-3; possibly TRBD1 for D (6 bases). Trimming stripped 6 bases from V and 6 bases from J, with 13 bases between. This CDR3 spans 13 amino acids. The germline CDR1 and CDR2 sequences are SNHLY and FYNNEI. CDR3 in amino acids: CASRTQGGDTQYF. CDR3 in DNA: TGTGCCAGCAGAACACAGGGCGGGGATACGCAGTATTTT.

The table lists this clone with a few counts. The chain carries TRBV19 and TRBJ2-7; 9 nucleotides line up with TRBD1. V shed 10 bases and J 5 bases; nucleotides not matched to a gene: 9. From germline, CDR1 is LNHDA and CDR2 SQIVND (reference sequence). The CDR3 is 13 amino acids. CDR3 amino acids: CATRRTGVNEQYF. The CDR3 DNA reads TGTGCCACGCGTCGGACAGGGGTGAACGAGCAGTACTTC.

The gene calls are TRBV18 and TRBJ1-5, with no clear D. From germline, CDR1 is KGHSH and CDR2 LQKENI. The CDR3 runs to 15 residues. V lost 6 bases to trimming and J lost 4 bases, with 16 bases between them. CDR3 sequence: CASSPGSTRNQPQHF. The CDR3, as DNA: TGTGCCAGCTCCCCCGGGTCTACGCGAAATCAGCCCCAGCATTTT. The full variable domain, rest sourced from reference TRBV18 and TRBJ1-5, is NAGVMQNPRHLVRRRGQEARLRCSPMKGHSHVYWYRQLPEEGLKFMVYLQKENIIDESGMPKERFSAEFPKEGPSILRIQQVVRGDSAAYFCASSPGSTRNQPQHFGDGTRLSIL.

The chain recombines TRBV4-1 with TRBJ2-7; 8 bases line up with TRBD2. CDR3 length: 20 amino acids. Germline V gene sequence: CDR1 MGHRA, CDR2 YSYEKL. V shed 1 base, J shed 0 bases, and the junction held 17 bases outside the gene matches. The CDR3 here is CASSQGIPGLVRTVSYEQYF. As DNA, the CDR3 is TGCGCCAGCAGCCAAGGAATTCCGGGACTAGTCCGCACTGTCTCCTACGAGCAGTACTTC.

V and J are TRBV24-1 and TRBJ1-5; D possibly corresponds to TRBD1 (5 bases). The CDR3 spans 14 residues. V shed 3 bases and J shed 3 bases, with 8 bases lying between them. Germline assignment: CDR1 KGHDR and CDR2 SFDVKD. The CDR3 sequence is CATSDRQLNQPQHF. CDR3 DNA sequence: TGTGCCACCAGTGATCGACAGCTCAATCAGCCCCAGCATTTT.

As DNA, the CDR3 is TGTGCCAGCAGTTATGGTTTAGGGGGGGGCCCCTTGGGGAATGAGCAGTTCTTC. Translating it yields CASSYGLGGGPLGNEQFF. The chain uses TRBV6-2 or TRBV6-3 and TRBJ2-1; D possibly corresponds to TRBD2 (7 bases). The CDR3 has 18 amino acids. CDR1 MNHEY and CDR2 SVGEGT come from the germline V gene. V gave up 3 bases and J gave up 7 bases, with 25 bases separating them.

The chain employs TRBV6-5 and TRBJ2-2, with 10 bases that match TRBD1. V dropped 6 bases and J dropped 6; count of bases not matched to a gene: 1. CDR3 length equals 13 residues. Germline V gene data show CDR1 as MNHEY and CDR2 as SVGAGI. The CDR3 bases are TGTGCCAGCAGAGACAGGGGGCCCGGGGAGCTGTTTTTT. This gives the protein CASRDRGPGELFF.

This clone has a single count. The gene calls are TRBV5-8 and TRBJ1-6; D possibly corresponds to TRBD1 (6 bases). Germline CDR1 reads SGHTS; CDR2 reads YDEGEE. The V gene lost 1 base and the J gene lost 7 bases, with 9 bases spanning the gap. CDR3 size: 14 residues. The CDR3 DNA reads TGTGCCAGCAGCTTGCAGGGGCTCAATTCACCCCTCCACTTT. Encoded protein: CASSLQGLNSPLHF.

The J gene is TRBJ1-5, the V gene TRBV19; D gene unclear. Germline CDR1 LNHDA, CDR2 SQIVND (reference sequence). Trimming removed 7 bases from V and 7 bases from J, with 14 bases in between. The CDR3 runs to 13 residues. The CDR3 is CASTVSAGQPQHF. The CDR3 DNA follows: TGTGCCAGTACCGTTTCCGCGGGGCAGCCCCAGCATTTT.